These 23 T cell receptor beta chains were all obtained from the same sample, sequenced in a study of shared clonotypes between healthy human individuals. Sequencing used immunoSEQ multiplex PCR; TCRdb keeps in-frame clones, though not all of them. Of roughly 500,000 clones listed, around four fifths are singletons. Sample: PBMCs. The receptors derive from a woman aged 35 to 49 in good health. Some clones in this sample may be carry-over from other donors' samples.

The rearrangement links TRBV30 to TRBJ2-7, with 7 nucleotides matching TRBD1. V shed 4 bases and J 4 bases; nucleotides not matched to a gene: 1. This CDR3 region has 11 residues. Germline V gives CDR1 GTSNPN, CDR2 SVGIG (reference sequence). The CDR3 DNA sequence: TGTGCCTGGACGACAGGGTACGAGCAGTACTTC. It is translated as CAWTTGYEQYF.

The CDR3 sequence: CASSPSWRSSYNEQFF. The CDR3 DNA reads TGTGCCAGCAGCCCTTCCTGGCGTAGCTCCTACAATGAGCAGTTCTTC. This chain connects TRBV7-6 to TRBJ2-1; D is ambiguous. The germline CDR1 and CDR2 sequences are SGHVS and FNYEAQ. Deletions cut 5 bases from V and 0 bases from J, with 14 bases between. The CDR3 runs 16 residues. The variable domain in full, completed from reference TRBV7-6 and TRBJ2-1, reads GAGVSQSPRYKVTKRGQDVALRCDPISGHVSLYWYRQALGQGPEFLTYFNYEAQQDKSGLPNDRFSAERPEGSISTLTIQRTEQRDSAMYRCASSPSWRSSYNEQFFGPGTRLTVL.

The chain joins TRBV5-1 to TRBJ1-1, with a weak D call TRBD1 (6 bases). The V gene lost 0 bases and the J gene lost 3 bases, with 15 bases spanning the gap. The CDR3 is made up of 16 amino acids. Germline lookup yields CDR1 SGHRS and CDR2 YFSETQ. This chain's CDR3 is CASSLAFGGAYTEAFF. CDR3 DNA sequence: TGCGCCAGCAGCTTGGCCTTTGGGGGCGCATACACTGAAGCTTTCTTT.

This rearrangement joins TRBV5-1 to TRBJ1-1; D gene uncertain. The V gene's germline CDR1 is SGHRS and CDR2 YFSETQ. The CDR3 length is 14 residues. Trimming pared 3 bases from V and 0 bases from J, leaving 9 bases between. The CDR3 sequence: CASSSVGMNTEAFF. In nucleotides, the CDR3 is TGCGCCAGCAGCTCGGTTGGGATGAACACTGAAGCTTTCTTT.

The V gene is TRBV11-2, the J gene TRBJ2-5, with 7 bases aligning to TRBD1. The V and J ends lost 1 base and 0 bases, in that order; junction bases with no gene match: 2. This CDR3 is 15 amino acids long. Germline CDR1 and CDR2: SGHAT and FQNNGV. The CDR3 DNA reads TGTGCCAGCAGCTTAGCACAGGGGTACCAAGAGACCCAGTACTTC. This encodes CASSLAQGYQETQYF.

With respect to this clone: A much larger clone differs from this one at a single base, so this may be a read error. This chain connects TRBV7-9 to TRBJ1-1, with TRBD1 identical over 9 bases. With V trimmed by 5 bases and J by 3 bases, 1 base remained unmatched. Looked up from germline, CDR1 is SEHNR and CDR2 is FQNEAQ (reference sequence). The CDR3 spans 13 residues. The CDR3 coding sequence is TGTGCCAGCAGCCGGACAGGGGACACTGAAGCTTTCTTT. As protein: CASSRTGDTEAFF.

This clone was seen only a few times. The CDR3 protein is CASSLDRAEGSPLHF. CDR3 sequence (DNA): TGTGCCAGCTCACTTGACAGGGCCGAAGGATCACCCCTCCACTTT. V usage is TRBV18 and J usage is TRBJ1-6; 7 bases fit TRBD1. This CDR3 is built from 15 residues. The J segment lost 10 bases and the V segment lost 4 bases, leaving 10 bases of the junction unmatched. Per germline, CDR1 KGHSH and CDR2 LQKENI.

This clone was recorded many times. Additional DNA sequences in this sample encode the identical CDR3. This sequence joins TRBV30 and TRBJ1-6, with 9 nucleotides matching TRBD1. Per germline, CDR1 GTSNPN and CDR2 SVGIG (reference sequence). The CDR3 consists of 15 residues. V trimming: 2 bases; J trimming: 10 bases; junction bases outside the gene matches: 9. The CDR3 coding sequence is TGTGCCTGGAGTTCGGGGGACAGGGAATCCTCACCCCTCCACTTT. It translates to CAWSSGDRESSPLHF.

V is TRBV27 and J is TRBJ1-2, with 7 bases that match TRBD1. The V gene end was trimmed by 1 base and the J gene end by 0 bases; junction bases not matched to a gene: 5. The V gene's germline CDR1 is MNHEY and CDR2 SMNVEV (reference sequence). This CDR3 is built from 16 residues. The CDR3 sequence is CASSLFGTATNYGYTF. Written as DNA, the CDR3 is TGTGCCAGCAGTTTATTTGGGACAGCCACTAACTATGGCTACACCTTC.

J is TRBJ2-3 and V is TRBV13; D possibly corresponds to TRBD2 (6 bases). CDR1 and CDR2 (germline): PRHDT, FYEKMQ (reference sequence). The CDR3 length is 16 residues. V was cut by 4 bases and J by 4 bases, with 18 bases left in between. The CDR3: CASSSSPGGSADTQYF. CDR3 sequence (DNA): TGTGCCAGCAGCTCTTCTCCCGGGGGAAGCGCAGATACGCAGTATTTT.

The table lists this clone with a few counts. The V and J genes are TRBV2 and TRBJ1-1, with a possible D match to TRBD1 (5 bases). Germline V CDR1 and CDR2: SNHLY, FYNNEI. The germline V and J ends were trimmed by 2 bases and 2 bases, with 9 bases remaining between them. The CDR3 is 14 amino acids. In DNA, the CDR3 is TGTGCCAGCAGTGAACAGGGAAGAAACACTGAAGCTTTCTTT. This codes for CASSEQGRNTEAFF.

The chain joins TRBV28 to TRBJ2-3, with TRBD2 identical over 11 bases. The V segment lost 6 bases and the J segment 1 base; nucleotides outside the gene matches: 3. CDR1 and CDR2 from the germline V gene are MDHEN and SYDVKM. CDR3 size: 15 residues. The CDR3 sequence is CASSRGLAGTDTQYF. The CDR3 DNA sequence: TGTGCCAGCAGCAGGGGACTAGCGGGCACAGATACGCAGTATTTT. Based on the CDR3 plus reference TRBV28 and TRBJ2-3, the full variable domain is DVKVTQSSRYLVKRTGEKVFLECVQDMDHENMFWYRQDPGLGLRLIYFSYDVKMKEKGDIPEGYSVSREKKERFSLILESASTNQTSMYLCASSRGLAGTDTQYFGPGTRLTVL.

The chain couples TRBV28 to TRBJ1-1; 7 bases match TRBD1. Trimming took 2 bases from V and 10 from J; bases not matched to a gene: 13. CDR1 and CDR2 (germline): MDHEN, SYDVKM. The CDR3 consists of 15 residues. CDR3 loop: CASSLRPWEGAVAFF. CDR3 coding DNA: TGTGCCAGCAGTTTACGACCCTGGGAGGGGGCAGTAGCTTTCTTT.

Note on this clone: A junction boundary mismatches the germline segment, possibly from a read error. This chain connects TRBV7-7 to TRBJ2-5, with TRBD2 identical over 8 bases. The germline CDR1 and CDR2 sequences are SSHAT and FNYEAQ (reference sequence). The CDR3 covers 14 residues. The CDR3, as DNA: TGTGCTAGCACCCCGGGGGGGAGTGGCGAGACCCAGTACTTC. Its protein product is CASTPGGSGETQYF. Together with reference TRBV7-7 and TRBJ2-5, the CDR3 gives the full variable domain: GAGVSQSPRYKVTKRGQDVTLRCDPISSHATLYWYQQALGQGPEFLTYFNYEAQPDKSGLPSDRFSAERPEGSISTLTIQRTEQRDSAMYRCASTPGGSGETQYFGPGTRLLVL.

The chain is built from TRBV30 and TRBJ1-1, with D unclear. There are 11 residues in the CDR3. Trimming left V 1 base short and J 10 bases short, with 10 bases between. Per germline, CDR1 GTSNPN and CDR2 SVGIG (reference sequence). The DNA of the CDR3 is TGTGCCTGGAGTGCGCGGATGGCAGCTTTCTTT. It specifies CAWSARMAAFF.

CDR3 sequence (DNA): TGTGCCAGCAGCCCCCCCGGTCGGGGAGAGGAAAAACTGTTTTTT. It is translated as CASSPPGRGEEKLFF. The chain recombines TRBV7-9 with TRBJ1-4; no clear D. The CDR3 has 15 amino acids. V was pared by 5 bases and J by 8 bases, with 18 bases between. CDR1 and CDR2 from the germline V gene are SEHNR and FQNEAQ (reference sequence).

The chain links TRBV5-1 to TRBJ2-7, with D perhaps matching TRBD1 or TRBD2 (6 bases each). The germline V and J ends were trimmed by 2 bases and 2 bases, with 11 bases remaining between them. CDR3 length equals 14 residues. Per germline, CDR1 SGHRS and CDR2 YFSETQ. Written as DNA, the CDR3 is TGCGCCAGCAGCTTCGTCGGGGGCGCCTACGAGCAGTACTTC. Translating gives CASSFVGGAYEQYF.

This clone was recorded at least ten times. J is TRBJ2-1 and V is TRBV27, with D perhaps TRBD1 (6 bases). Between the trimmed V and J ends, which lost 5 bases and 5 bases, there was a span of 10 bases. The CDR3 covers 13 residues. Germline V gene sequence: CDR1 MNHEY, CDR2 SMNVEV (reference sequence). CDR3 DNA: TGTGCCAGCAGTCAGGGGCGGGACAATGAGCAGTTCTTC. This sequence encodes CASSQGRDNEQFF.

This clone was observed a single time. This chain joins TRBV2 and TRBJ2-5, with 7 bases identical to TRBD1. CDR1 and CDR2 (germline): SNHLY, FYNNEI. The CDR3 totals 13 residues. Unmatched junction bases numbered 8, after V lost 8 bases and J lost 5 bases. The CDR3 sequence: CASAIYRGETQYF. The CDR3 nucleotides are TGTGCCAGCGCAATCTACAGGGGCGAGACCCAGTACTTC.

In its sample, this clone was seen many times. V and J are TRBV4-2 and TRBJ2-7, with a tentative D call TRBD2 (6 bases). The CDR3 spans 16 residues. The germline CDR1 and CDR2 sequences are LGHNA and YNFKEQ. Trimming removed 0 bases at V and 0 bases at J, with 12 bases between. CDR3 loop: CASSQEFGGASYEQYF. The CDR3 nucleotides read TGTGCCAGCAGCCAAGAATTTGGCGGGGCCTCCTACGAGCAGTACTTC.

The CDR3 protein is CASSQSLAGAYEQYF. CDR3 in DNA: TGCGCCAGCAGCCAGAGTTTAGCGGGAGCCTACGAGCAGTACTTC. The V gene is TRBV4-1, the J gene TRBJ2-7; TRBD2 matches at 9 bases. Losses at the gene ends were 3 bases for V and 2 bases for J; bases not matched to a gene: 5. The germline V gene encodes CDR1 MGHRA and CDR2 YSYEKL. This CDR3 spans 15 amino acids.

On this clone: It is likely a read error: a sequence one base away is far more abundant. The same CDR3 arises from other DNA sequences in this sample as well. The CDR3, as DNA: TGTGCCAGCAGCCAGGGACAGGGGGCCCAAGAGACCCAGTACTTC. Encoded protein: CASSQGQGAQETQYF. The chain joins TRBV7-9 to TRBJ2-5; 12 bases map to TRBD1. V was pared by 5 bases and J by 1 base, with 2 bases of the junction left unmatched. The CDR3 has 15 amino acids. CDR1 is SEHNR and CDR2 is FQNEAQ in the germline V gene (reference sequence).

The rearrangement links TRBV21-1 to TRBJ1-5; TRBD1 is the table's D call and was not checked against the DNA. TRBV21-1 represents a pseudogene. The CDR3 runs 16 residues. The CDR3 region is CASRLYQGKGNQPQHF. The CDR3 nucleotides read TGTGCCAGCAGACTATACCAGGGGAAAGGCAATCAGCCCCAGCATTTT.